The 20 T cell receptor beta chains reported below all come from one sample, sequenced in a study of T-cell reconstitution after alpha-beta-depleted transplantation in children. TCRbeta library construction was performed incorporating unique molecular identifiers. TCRdb recomputed calls from the PCR reads with MiXCR, one row per CDR3 protein. This table has hundreds of thousands of distinct CDR3 sequences, 15% to 20% appearing once. The sequencing here drew on PBMCs from the stem cell graft donor, taken from the stem cell graft. Source of these receptors: a human donor who donated a stem cell graft to a child with acute myeloid leukemia.

The V call is TRBV6-5, the J call TRBJ1-3, with a possible D match to TRBD1 (5 bases). The CDR3 loop spans 16 amino acids. Trimming removed 4 bases at V and 4 bases at J, with 17 bases between. Germline CDR1 MNHEY, CDR2 SVGAGI. The CDR3 sequence is CASSSLAAGGGNTIYF. CDR3 DNA: TGTGCCAGCAGTTCCCTCGCCGCGGGGGGGGGAAACACCATATATTTT.

Many counts were recorded for this clonotype. The V gene is TRBV20-1, the J gene TRBJ1-2; TRBD1 is a possible D gene (5 bases). CDR1 and CDR2 from the germline V gene are DFQATT and SNEGSKA (reference sequence). The CDR3 runs to 16 residues. Trimming cost V 0 bases and J 4 bases, with 18 bases left between them. CDR3 residues: CSARDRSGTAIYGYTF. CDR3 DNA: TGCAGTGCTAGAGATCGTTCTGGGACGGCGATCTATGGCTACACCTTC.

This clonotype was seen more than once but under ten times. This chain joins TRBV12-3 or TRBV12-4 and TRBJ2-7; 9 nucleotides match TRBD1. V was clipped by 4 bases and J by 2 bases; unmatched bases: 6. This CDR3 has 15 amino acids. CDR3 DNA: TGTGCCAGCAGTTCCGGACAGGGGATCCCCTACGAGCAGTACTTC. This codes for CASSSGQGIPYEQYF.

This clonotype was counted ten times or more. V gene TRBV4-3 combines with J gene TRBJ1-2; D gene uncertain. V was shortened by 0 bases and J by 2 bases, with 4 bases between the two germline ends. The CDR3 has 13 amino acids. The V gene's germline CDR1 is LGHNA and CDR2 YSLEER. CDR3 residues: CASSQDGNYGYTF. The CDR3 nucleotides read TGCGCCAGCAGCCAAGATGGAAACTATGGCTACACCTTC.

V is TRBV4-3 and J is TRBJ2-5; D gene ambiguous. Per germline, CDR1 LGHNA and CDR2 YSLEER. Trimming took 4 bases from V and 3 from J, leaving 15 bases between them. The CDR3 spans 15 residues. In DNA, the CDR3 is TGCGCCAGCAGCCCCACATCACAGAGTGAAGAGACCCAGTACTTC. This gives the protein CASSPTSQSEETQYF.

The V and J genes are TRBV11-1 and TRBJ1-5, with TRBD1 as a possible D gene (5 bases). Germline CDR1 reads SGHAT; CDR2 reads FQDESV (reference sequence). V was trimmed by 1 base and J by 0 bases, leaving 16 bases between them. The CDR3 length is 18 residues. This CDR3 reads CASSLGITGTDSNQPQHF. CDR3 DNA: TGTGCCAGCAGCTTAGGGATCACCGGGACTGATAGCAATCAGCCCCAGCATTTT.

This clonotype was counted ten times or more. This chain uses TRBV12-3 or TRBV12-4 with TRBJ2-3; no clear D gene. CDR3 length: 15 residues. The V gene lost 1 base and the J gene lost 0 bases, with 8 bases spanning the gap. This chain's CDR3 is CASSLGRDSTDTQYF. The CDR3 DNA follows: TGTGCCAGCAGTTTAGGACGAGATAGCACAGATACGCAGTATTTT.

This clonotype was counted ten times or more. The V gene is TRBV20-1, the J gene TRBJ1-3, with D hard to call. The CDR3 loop spans 12 amino acids. V was clipped by 2 bases and J by 2 bases, with 4 bases between them. CDR1 DFQATT and CDR2 SNEGSKA come from the germline V gene (reference sequence). The CDR3, as DNA: TGCAGTGCTAGACCGGCTGGAAACACCATATATTTT. Protein sequence: CSARPAGNTIYF.

This clonotype was picked up many times. The J gene is TRBJ1-2, the V gene TRBV20-1, with D uncertain. V lost 0 bases and J 13 bases, leaving 9 bases between the germline ends. Germline V gene sequence: CDR1 DFQATT, CDR2 SNEGSKA (reference sequence). This CDR3 is 10 amino acids long. CDR3 coding DNA: TGCAGTGCTAGAGATAGGGTGTCCACCTTC. It is translated as CSARDRVSTF.

This clonotype occurred many times. The CDR3 bases are TGCAGTGCTAGATCTACAGGGGATCTATGGAATTCACCCCTCCACTTT. Protein sequence: CSARSTGDLWNSPLHF. The chain employs TRBV20-1 and TRBJ1-6, with 7 bases matching TRBD1. Germline V gene sequence: CDR1 DFQATT, CDR2 SNEGSKA (reference sequence). Trimming cost V 2 bases and J 7 bases; bases outside gene matches: 11. The CDR3 has 16 amino acids.

This clonotype was seen more than once but under ten times. This chain connects TRBV12-3 or TRBV12-4 to TRBJ2-5; TRBD2 matches 10 bases. The junction had 9 bases not matched to a gene; V was cut back by 3 bases and J by 5 bases. The CDR3 extends over 16 amino acids. Here the CDR3 reads CASSFSTSGAGETQYF. CDR3 coding DNA: TGTGCCAGCAGTTTCAGTACTAGCGGGGCGGGGGAGACCCAGTACTTC.

This clonotype was detected many times. The genes are TRBV5-4 and TRBJ2-5, with 13 bases matching TRBD2. Germline V lookup: CDR1 SGHNT, CDR2 YYREEE (reference sequence). CDR3 length: 15 residues. Trimming cost V 4 bases and J 5 bases; bases outside gene matches: 5. Written as DNA, the CDR3 is TGTGCCAGCAGCCTGACTAGCGGGGGGACGGAGACCCAGTACTTC. Encoded protein: CASSLTSGGTETQYF.

This clonotype appeared many times. The chain combines TRBV20-1 with TRBJ2-7; 7 bases are shared with TRBD1. Germline lookup yields CDR1 DFQATT and CDR2 SNEGSKA (reference sequence). V lost 6 bases to trimming and J lost 1 base; unmatched junction nucleotides: 6. CDR3 size: 13 residues. This chain's CDR3 is CSAFPGQSYEQYF. CDR3 nucleotide sequence: TGCAGTGCCTTCCCGGGACAGTCCTACGAGCAGTACTTC.

The chain couples TRBV4-3 to TRBJ2-7; 7 positions match TRBD1. The CDR3 is 15 amino acids. Germline CDR1 is LGHNA and CDR2 is YSLEER. Trimming removed 1 base from V and 4 bases from J; junction bases left unmatched: 7. CDR3 bases: TGCGCCAGCAGCCAAGCTTGGACAGGAGAGTACGAGCAGTACTTC. Translating gives CASSQAWTGEYEQYF.

The sample holds many counts of this clonotype. The J gene is TRBJ2-1, the V gene TRBV12-3 or TRBV12-4; maybe TRBD2 (6 bases). This CDR3 comprises 15 residues. Trimming stripped 1 base from V and 8 bases from J, with 15 bases between. The DNA for the CDR3 is TGTGCCAGCAGTTTAGGGGACTCCCGATACGATGAGCAGTTCTTC. Amino acids: CASSLGDSRYDEQFF.

The chain is built from TRBV7-9 and TRBJ2-5, with 12 bases lining up with TRBD2. After removal of 4 bases from V and 2 bases from J, the junction contained 5 bases not matched to a gene. Germline assignment: CDR1 SEHNR and CDR2 FQNEAQ (reference sequence). CDR3 length: 16 residues. CDR3 nucleotide sequence: TGTGCCAGCAGCTCAAGGACTAGCGGGGTTCAAGAGACCCAGTACTTC. Its translation: CASSSRTSGVQETQYF.

The gene calls are TRBV10-2 and TRBJ2-7, with TRBD1 identical over 8 bases. Germline CDR1 is WSHSY and CDR2 is SAAADI. The CDR3 extends over 15 amino acids. V lost 6 bases to trimming and J lost 2 bases; unmatched junction nucleotides: 9. CDR3 coding DNA: TGCGCCAGCAGCGCCCCCGGGACAGGAACCTACGAGCAGTACTTC. It is translated as CASSAPGTGTYEQYF.

In its sample, this clonotype was seen many times. This chain links TRBV20-1 with TRBJ2-3; 8 nucleotides agree with TRBD2. V trimming: 6 bases; J trimming: 0 bases; junction bases outside the gene matches: 2. Germline CDR1 and CDR2: DFQATT and SNEGSKA (reference sequence). The CDR3 has 13 residues. CDR3: CSAIAGSTDTQYF. CDR3 DNA sequence: TGCAGTGCAATAGCGGGGAGCACAGATACGCAGTATTTT.

This clonotype was seen a handful of times. The CDR3 coding sequence is TGTGCCAGCGGTACAGGGGGTATGAACACTGAAGCTTTCTTT. Amino acid sequence: CASGTGGMNTEAFF. The chain recombines TRBV6-5 with TRBJ1-1, with 8 bases matching TRBD1. This CDR3 has 14 residues. Germline trimming cut 8 bases from V and 0 bases from J; bases unmatched to any gene: 5. Germline values: CDR1 MNHEY, CDR2 SVGAGI.

This clonotype was counted only a few times. The CDR3 coding sequence is TGTGCCAGCAGCCCGTGGGACAGCTACACTGAAGCTTTCTTT. Its protein product is CASSPWDSYTEAFF. The V gene is TRBV5-5, the J gene TRBJ1-1, with 7 bases fitting TRBD1. The CDR3 totals 14 residues. CDR1 and CDR2 from the germline V gene are SGHKS and YYEKEE (reference sequence). V dropped 4 bases and J dropped 3; count of bases not matched to a gene: 6.